This TCR beta chain was recovered during a study of cytomegalovirus exposure and HLA in healthy donors. 13 Jbeta primers and 60 Vbeta primers were used for the PCR. Repertoires were generated with immunoSEQ multiplex PCR, while TCRdb's copy carries only in-frame clones and drops some. The sample shows about 150,000 clones, roughly 80% of them seen only once. This CDR3 contains 15 residues. Germline CDR1 reads SGDLS; CDR2 reads YYNGEE. The ends lost 4 bases at V and 8 bases at J; junction bases unmatched: 9. Sequenced sample: PBMCs. J is TRBJ1-4 and V is TRBV9; 9 bases align to TRBD1. The source of this sequence is a man aged 40-49 years in good health and CMV-seronegative. The CDR3 sequence: CASSPRTGEGEKLFF. The DNA of the CDR3 is TGTGCCAGCAGCCCCCGGACAGGGGAAGGGGAAAAACTGTTTTTT.